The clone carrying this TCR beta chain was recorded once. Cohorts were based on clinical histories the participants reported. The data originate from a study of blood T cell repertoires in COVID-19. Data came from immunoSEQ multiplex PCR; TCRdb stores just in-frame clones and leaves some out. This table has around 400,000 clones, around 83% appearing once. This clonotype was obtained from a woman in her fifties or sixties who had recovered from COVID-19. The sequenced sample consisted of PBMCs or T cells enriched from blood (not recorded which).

The CDR3: CASSEPRGTGNGYTF. DNA of the CDR3: TGTGCCAGCAGTGAACCCCGCGGGACAGGGAATGGCTACACCTTC. This chain links TRBV9 with TRBJ1-2; TRBD1 matches at 9 bases. Germline V CDR1 and CDR2: SGDLS, YYNGEE. With 5 bases clipped from V and 6 bases from J, the junction kept 11 bases outside the gene matches. The CDR3 spans 15 residues.